This TCR beta chain is drawn from a study of identifying expanded T cells in peripheral blood. Broader study findings: Approximately 2-week clone count variance significantly increased as total template count grew.

Sequencing was performed with immunoSEQ multiplex PCR; in TCRdb, only in-frame clones are kept and a portion is missing. The sample contains around 100,000 clones, 85% to 90% of which appear only once. CDR1 and CDR2 from the germline V gene are SGHTA and FQGNSA. V lost 5 bases to trimming and J lost 5 bases, with 21 bases between them. The CDR3 has 16 amino acids. On this clone itself: What it binds is unknown.

No infections or other immune events were documented during collection. Sequencing input: blood. The receptor comes from a person between 18 and 75 years old in good health. The rearrangement uses TRBV7-2 and TRBJ1-1; D is unclear. As DNA, the CDR3 is TGTGCCAGCAGCCCGAGTGTGAGGCGAATGGTAACTGAAGCTTTCTTT. Residues: CASSPSVRRMVTEAFF.